This record concerns one TCR beta chain sequence. In this sample, this clone turned up a few times. No antigen is known for it. No much larger clone is present one base from it, and per-base qualities are unavailable. This entry comes from a study of blood T cell repertoires in COVID-19 (dated by TCRdb to about 2020). A note on the overall study: Samples from collaborators originated in the United States, Italy and Spain and spanned both the acute and convalescent phases of COVID-19. Samples came from the ongoing ImmuneRACE study (first 160 participants) plus 1,254 subjects from 6 global collaborators. A freely available public database, intended as a resource for researchers studying the immune response to SARS-CoV-2, is where the repertoires were released. Where HLA class I and class II types were available, the types were taken from metadata supplied by the sample provider, not from assay-based typing. A de-identified subject ID, COVID-19 status, age in years and sex were almost always included in the sample metadata. Subjects who had been exposed to COVID-19, were actively infected with it, or had recovered from it provided the deeply sampled blood TCRbeta repertoires that made up the dataset. The material from the prospective study consisted of cDNA or gDNA derived from T cells, B-cell-depleted T cells, or PBMCs.

TCRbeta CDR3 regions were amplified from genomic DNA by means of the immunoSEQ Assay, a bias-controlled multiplex PCR. On the study's bioinformatics: Within the assay, amplification of reference gene primers was used to estimate how many nucleated cells each sample contained. To quantify the absolute abundance of each unique TCRbeta CDR3 rearrangement, sequence reads were collapsed and filtered. For each sample, productive Simpson clonality was calculated as the square root of Simpson's diversity index across productive rearrangements. In its TCRdb copy, this immuneACCESS table keeps in-frame sequences only and misses some clones. Where compared with another copy, unresolved V genes explain less than half of these, and the others have no known cause. Clonal size and the V and J genes are those of that table, whereas D and trimming came from the DNA. In all, the sample holds roughly 60,000 clones, and roughly 87% of those were seen once. 9.5% to 13% of the sample is taken by the ten largest.

The study at large found these results: The quantity of clinical and demographic metadata differed by source and by participant and was supplied without curation.

Whole blood was collected in K2EDTA tubes by collaborating institutions according to the institutions' own protocols. For TCRbeta analysis, collaborators shipped samples in one of three forms: frozen whole blood, isolated PBMCs, or DNA extracted from either of those sample types. The sequenced sample was peripheral blood. The clonotype comes from a human donor with acute or convalescent COVID-19. The donor label of this sample is uncertain.

The CDR3 loop reads CASSLNPGGNQPQHF. The DNA sequence reads TGCGCCAGCAGCTTGAACCCAGGCGGCAATCAGCCCCAGCATTTT. Rearrangement joined TRBV5-1 to TRBJ1-5; no D gene call is confident. CDR1 SGHRS and CDR2 YFSETQ were looked up in the germline V gene. The CDR3 numbers 15 residues from cysteine through phenylalanine. The CDR3 DNA has 45 bases and is translated from base 1. V gives up 1 base and J gives up 2 bases, and the segment between their germline ends measures 10 bases.